The clone carrying this TCR beta chain was picked up many times. The antigen is undetermined. This record belongs to a study of CD8+CD57+ T cells in acquired aplastic anemia. General observations from the study: Patients and controls shared twenty-nine CD8+ CDR3 sequences. The study found no significant CD8+ Simpson's diversity difference between patients and controls.

V lost 1 base and J lost 1, with 10 bases in between. CDR3 length: 14 amino acids. Germline V gene sequence: CDR1 DFQATT, CDR2 SNEGSKA (reference sequence). Patients included in sequencing had previously demonstrated CD8+CD57+ cell expansion by flow cytometry. Every patient presented with severe acquired aplastic anemia. Patients had undergone no therapy by the time their blood was sampled. CDR3 and TCR beta VDJ profiling relied on genomic DNA as the template. TCRdb recomputed calls from the reads with MiXCR, one row per CDR3 protein. The table lists about 220,000 distinct CDR3 sequences, 47% of them singletons.

J is TRBJ2-5 and V is TRBV20-1; D may be TRBD2 (6 bases). The sample was sorted CD4+, CD8+, or CD8+CD57+ T cells (not recorded which) from PBMCs. The TCR comes from a human donor with aplastic anemia. The DNA for the CDR3 is TGCAGTGCTAGAGCCGGGACTCCCCAAGAGACCCAGTACTTC. The encoded protein is CSARAGTPQETQYF.